This TCR beta chain originates from a study of memory CD4+ T cells and cytomegalovirus serostatus. Assay: immunoSEQ multiplex PCR; the TCRdb copy retains only in-frame clones and omits some. The repertoire holds approximately 52,000 clones, with 60% to 80% as singletons. With respect to this clone: An end of the junction does not agree with germline; a read error may underlie this.

The length of the CDR3 is 11 residues. Germline CDR1 reads SNHLY; CDR2 reads FYNNEI. Single viable CD3+CD4+CD8-CD45RO+ cells were sorted as the memory CD4+ T cells. The material sequenced was memory CD4+ T cells from blood. This chain links TRBV2 with TRBJ2-5; no definite D call. The sequence derives from an adult in good health and CMV-seronegative. The CDR3 region has the DNA TGTGCCAGCAGGGAAGAAGAGACCCAGTACTTC. Translated, it gives CASREEETQYF.